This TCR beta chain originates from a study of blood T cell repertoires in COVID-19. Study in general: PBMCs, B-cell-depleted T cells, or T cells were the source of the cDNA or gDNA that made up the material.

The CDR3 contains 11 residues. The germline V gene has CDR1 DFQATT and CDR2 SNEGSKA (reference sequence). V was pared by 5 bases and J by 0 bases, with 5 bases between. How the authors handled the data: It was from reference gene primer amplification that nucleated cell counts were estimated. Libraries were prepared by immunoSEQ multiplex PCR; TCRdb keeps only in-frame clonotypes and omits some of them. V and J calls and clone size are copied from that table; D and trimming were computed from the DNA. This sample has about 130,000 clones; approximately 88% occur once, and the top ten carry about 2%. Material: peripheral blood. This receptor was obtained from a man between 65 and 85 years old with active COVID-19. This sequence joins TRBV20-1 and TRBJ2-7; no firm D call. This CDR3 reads CSALVSYEQYF. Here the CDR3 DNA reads TGCAGTGCTCTCGTCTCCTACGAGCAGTACTTC.